A single sample is the source of the 10 T cell receptor beta chains below, sequenced in a study of blood T cell repertoires in COVID-19. TCRdb keeps only in-frame clones here, not all; method: immunoSEQ multiplex PCR. Of roughly 45,000 clones listed, around 81% are singletons. Sequences were obtained from peripheral blood. These receptors all stem from a man aged 50-59 years with active COVID-19.

The chain carries TRBV5-8 and TRBJ2-1, with TRBD2 matching 12 bases. CDR3 length: 16 residues. Germline V gene sequence: CDR1 SGHTS, CDR2 YDEGEE. Losses at the gene ends were 4 bases for V and 5 bases for J; bases not matched to a gene: 7. This chain's CDR3 is CASSTLAGGPHNEQFF. The CDR3 DNA is TGTGCCAGCAGCACCCTAGCGGGAGGGCCCCACAATGAGCAGTTCTTC.

V usage is TRBV10-3 and J usage is TRBJ2-3; 7 bases line up with TRBD2. There are 14 residues in the CDR3. V was pared by 4 bases and J by 2 bases, with 3 bases of the junction left unmatched. Germline CDR1 ENHRY, CDR2 SYGVKD. The CDR3 coding sequence is TGTGCCATCAGTGTGGGGACTATCACAGATACGCAGTATTTT. Amino acids: CAISVGTITDTQYF.

V gene TRBV29-1 combines with J gene TRBJ2-1; 10 bases are shared with TRBD2. J gave up 6 bases and V 3 bases, and 8 bases lay outside the gene matches. Germline assignment: CDR1 SQVTM and CDR2 ANQGSEA. CDR3 length: 15 amino acids. CDR3 protein: CSVDGLLAGLNEQFF. The CDR3 DNA follows: TGCAGCGTTGATGGTTTACTAGCGGGGCTCAATGAGCAGTTCTTC.

The rearrangement links TRBV28 to TRBJ2-7, with TRBD2 as a possible D gene (6 bases). The CDR3 is 15 amino acids. Germline CDR1 and CDR2: MDHEN and SYDVKM. The V gene lost 6 bases and the J gene lost 2 bases, with 17 bases spanning the gap. CDR3 loop: CASRASSDTPYEQYF. The DNA of the CDR3 is TGTGCCAGCAGGGCGTCTAGCGATACACCCTACGAGCAGTACTTC. Drawing the rest from reference TRBV28 and TRBJ2-7, the complete variable domain is DVKVTQSSRYLVKRTGEKVFLECVQDMDHENMFWYRQDPGLGLRLIYFSYDVKMKEKGDIPEGYSVSREKKERFSLILESASTNQTSMYLCASRASSDTPYEQYFGPGTRLTVT.

V and J are TRBV6-2 or TRBV6-3 and TRBJ1-2; possibly TRBD1 for D (5 bases). The CDR3 sequence is 13 residues long. The germline V and J ends were trimmed by 4 bases and 3 bases, with 9 bases remaining between them. The germline V gene encodes CDR1 MNHEY and CDR2 SVGEGT. The CDR3 DNA is TGTGCCAGCAGTTCCCAGGGTCACTATGGCTACACCTTC. Its translation: CASSSQGHYGYTF.

The rearrangement uses TRBV2 and TRBJ1-5, with 8 positions matching TRBD1. From germline, CDR1 is SNHLY and CDR2 FYNNEI. The CDR3 loop spans 15 amino acids. Trimming took 4 bases from V and 3 from J; bases not matched to a gene: 5. Here the CDR3 DNA reads TGTGCCAGCAGTGTGACAGGGGTCAACAATCAGCCCCAGCATTTT. Amino acid sequence: CASSVTGVNNQPQHF.

This chain links TRBV3-1 (or the pseudogene TRBV3-2) with TRBJ2-5; D not resolved. Trimming pared 1 base from V and 5 bases from J, leaving 11 bases between. CDR3 size: 14 residues. Germline V gene data show CDR1 as LGHDT and CDR2 as YNNKEL (reference sequence). As DNA, the CDR3 is TGTGCCAGCAGCCAAGGAGGTGCATTTGAGACCCAGTACTTC. It codes for CASSQGGAFETQYF.

The V call is TRBV4-1, the J call TRBJ1-2; 7 bases match TRBD1. V was pared by 1 base and J by 3 bases, with 5 bases of the junction left unmatched. The CDR3 has 15 amino acids. The germline gives CDR1 MGHRA, CDR2 YSYEKL. The CDR3 DNA sequence: TGCGCCAGCAGCCAAGGTCGGCAGGGGGACTATGGCTACACCTTC. Encoded protein: CASSQGRQGDYGYTF.

V usage is TRBV27 and J usage is TRBJ2-5; D is perhaps TRBD1 (6 bases). CDR3 length equals 13 residues. CDR1 is MNHEY, CDR2 SMNVEV, per germline (reference sequence). Trimming shortened V by 5 bases and J by 7 bases, and 14 bases separated the two germline ends. For the CDR3, the DNA is TGTGCCAGCAGTCGAGACAGGATGGGGACCCAGTACTTC. Its protein is CASSRDRMGTQYF.

The rearrangement links TRBV5-5 to TRBJ1-5, with a tentative D call TRBD1 (5 bases). The CDR3 is 15 residues long. Trimming removed 4 bases at V and 7 bases at J, with 18 bases between. Germline V CDR1 and CDR2: SGHKS, YYEKEE (reference sequence). CDR3 nucleotides: TGTGCCAGCAGCACCGCGCTGCAGGGAGGACAGCCCCAGCATTTT. It is translated as CASSTALQGGQPQHF.